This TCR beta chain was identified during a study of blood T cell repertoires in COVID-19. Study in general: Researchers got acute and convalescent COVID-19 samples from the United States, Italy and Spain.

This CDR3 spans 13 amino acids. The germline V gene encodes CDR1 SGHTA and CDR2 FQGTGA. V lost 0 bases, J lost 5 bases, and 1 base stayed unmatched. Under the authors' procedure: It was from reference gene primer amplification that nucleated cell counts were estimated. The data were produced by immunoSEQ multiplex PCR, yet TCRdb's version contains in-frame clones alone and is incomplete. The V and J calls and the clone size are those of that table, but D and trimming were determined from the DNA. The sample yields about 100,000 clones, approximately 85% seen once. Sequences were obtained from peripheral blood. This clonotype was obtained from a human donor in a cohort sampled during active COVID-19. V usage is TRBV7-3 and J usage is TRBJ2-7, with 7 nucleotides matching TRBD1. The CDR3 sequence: CASSLTGGHEQYF. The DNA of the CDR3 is TGTGCCAGCAGCTTAACAGGGGGCCACGAGCAGTACTTC.